This T cell receptor (beta chain) stems from a study of regulatory T cells in long-lasting Graves disease. Investigators prepared the TCR beta libraries by applying iRepertoire HTBI primers and Arm-PCR of CDR3 regions. TCRdb reprocessed the multiplex PCR reads with MiXCR, giving one entry per CDR3 protein. The table shows 300,000 to 400,000 distinct CDR3 sequences, with 16% occurring only once. Stated time point: newly diagnosed GD, antithyroid drugs for less than 3 months. The TCR library was made from RNA that had been extracted from PBMCs in TRIzol. The J segment lost 1 base and the V segment lost 0 bases, leaving 1 base of the junction unmatched. Germline V gene lookup returns CDR1 SGHNT and CDR2 YYREEE (reference sequence). The CDR3 is made up of 15 amino acids. In addition, the sample was reused for a study of T cells in Graves' hyperthyroidism and ophthalmopathy.

The sequence was obtained from a man between 40 and 49 years old with Graves disease. V and J are TRBV5-4 and TRBJ2-3; 8 nucleotides align to TRBD2. The material was peripheral blood mononuclear cells (PBMCs), obtained at new diagnosis, from a patient treated with antithyroid drugs. CDR3 in DNA: TGTGCCAGCAGCTTGGTACTAGCGGGCACAGATACGCAGTATTTT. It translates to CASSLVLAGTDTQYF.